A single T cell receptor beta chain is shown here with its context. Sequence at one end of the junction differs from germline and may be a read error. The data are from a study of blood T cell repertoires in COVID-19. Under the authors' procedure: The authors estimated nucleated cell counts from reference gene primer amplification. Sequenced by immunoSEQ multiplex PCR; TCRdb stores in-frame clones only, minus some. The V and J calls and clone size come from that table; D and trimming were worked out from the DNA. The sample lists approximately 61,000 clones; around 90% were seen once. This TCR was sampled from a woman older than 75 with active COVID-19. The sample taken for sequencing was peripheral blood.

CDR3 coding DNA: TGTGCCAGCAGTAGATTCTCCGGGACAGGAGTGGACTTC. This codes for CASSRFSGTGVDF. The rearrangement links TRBV6-5 to TRBJ2-7, with 8 nucleotides matching TRBD1. CDR1 and CDR2 (germline): MNHEY, SVGAGI. The CDR3 sequence is 13 residues long.